This T cell receptor beta chain was found in a study of blood T cell repertoires in COVID-19. Study-wide context: The United States, Italy and Spain supplied acute and convalescent COVID-19 samples. The analysed material was cDNA or gDNA that came from T cells, B-cell-depleted T cells, or PBMCs.

Original methodology: Quantification of nucleated cells was approximated via reference gene primer amplification. Some clones are missing from TCRdb's copy, which holds only in-frame ones; the method was immunoSEQ multiplex PCR. For V, J and clone size, that table is used; D and trimming come from the DNA. The data show about 270,000 clones, with approximately 80% seen just once and around 3% held by the top ten. Source material: peripheral blood. The clonotype comes from a woman between 55 and 75 years old with active or convalescent COVID-19.

The CDR3 nucleotides read TGTGCCAGCAGTTTAAGCACCCGTACCCAGCCCCAGCATTTT. This sequence encodes CASSLSTRTQPQHF. The V gene is TRBV28, the J gene TRBJ1-5; D uncertain. Per the germline V gene, CDR1 is MDHEN and CDR2 is SYDVKM. V was clipped by 2 bases and J by 7 bases, with 12 bases between them. This CDR3 is built from 14 residues.